The 10 T cell receptor beta chains given below trace back to one sample, sequenced in a study of shared clonotypes between healthy human individuals. Libraries were prepared by immunoSEQ multiplex PCR; TCRdb keeps only in-frame clonotypes and omits some of them. The sample has over a million clones, roughly 96% seen once; the top ten hold over 1%. Sequenced: naive CD4+ T cells sorted from blood. Noted subset: CD45RA+ positively selected. These receptors all stem from a man younger than 40 in good health.

The V gene is TRBV7-2, the J gene TRBJ2-7; 7 bases fit TRBD1. The junction had 7 bases not matched to a gene; V was cut back by 5 bases and J by 3 bases. The germline V gene has CDR1 SGHTA and CDR2 FQGNSA. The CDR3 has 14 amino acids. The CDR3 DNA follows: TGTGCCAGCAGCCACTGGGACAGACTCTACGAGCAGTACTTC. This encodes CASSHWDRLYEQYF.

V is TRBV5-1 and J is TRBJ1-1, with a weak D call TRBD1 (5 bases). The V end lost 2 bases, the J end lost 5 bases, and 19 bases lay between the germline ends. The germline CDR1 and CDR2 sequences are SGHRS and YFSETQ. There are 16 residues in the CDR3. The CDR3 DNA reads as TGCGCCAGCAGCTTTTACGGGGCGAGTGTAGGGACTGAAGCTTTCTTT. Translating it yields CASSFYGASVGTEAFF.

This chain joins TRBV29-1 and TRBJ2-1; 8 positions match TRBD2. Trimming removed 3 bases from V and 6 bases from J; junction bases left unmatched: 13. The CDR3 is made up of 16 amino acids. In germline, CDR1 is SQVTM, CDR2 ANQGSEA. In nucleotides, the CDR3 is TGCAGCGTTGATTCGAGCGGGAGACTATCAGGCAATGAGCAGTTCTTC. Amino acid sequence: CSVDSSGRLSGNEQFF.

The chain joins TRBV9 to TRBJ2-7; TRBD1 matches 10 bases. The germline CDR1 and CDR2 sequences are SGDLS and YYNGEE. This CDR3 region has 17 residues. V gave up 4 bases and J gave up 3 bases; unmatched junction bases: 13. The CDR3 protein is CASSPGGGQGSIYEQYF. Written as DNA, the CDR3 is TGTGCCAGCAGCCCCGGCGGGGGACAGGGGTCAATCTACGAGCAGTACTTC.

The chain is built from TRBV9 and TRBJ2-1; D may match TRBD1 or TRBD2 (5 bases each). V was trimmed by 4 bases and J by 3 bases, leaving 14 bases between them. CDR1 SGDLS and CDR2 YYNGEE come from the germline V gene. The CDR3 sequence is 15 residues long. CDR3 in amino acids: CASSPRDPNYNEQFF. As DNA, the CDR3 is TGTGCCAGCAGCCCCCGGGACCCAAACTACAATGAGCAGTTCTTC.

This clone was seen a single time. V gene TRBV29-1 combines with J gene TRBJ2-1, with D perhaps matching TRBD2 (5 bases). CDR1 is SQVTM, CDR2 ANQGSEA, per germline. The V gene lost 8 bases and the J gene lost 5 bases, with 19 bases spanning the gap. This CDR3 comprises 14 residues. CDR3 in amino acids: CSIRRRTSHNEQFF. CDR3 bases: TGCAGCATCCGGAGGCGGACGAGTCACAATGAGCAGTTCTTC.

In the case of this clone: The sample has other DNA sequences that encode this CDR3 too. The chain carries TRBV7-9 and TRBJ2-3; no clear D. The length of the CDR3 is 11 residues. Germline loops: CDR1 SEHNR, CDR2 FQNEAQ (reference sequence). Between the trimmed V and J ends, which lost 4 bases and 3 bases, there was a span of 2 bases. CDR3 DNA sequence: TGTGCCAGCAGCTCAACAGATACGCAGTATTTT. It is translated as CASSSTDTQYF.

This chain uses TRBV7-2 with TRBJ2-3; D assignment may be TRBD1 or TRBD2 (5 bases each). This CDR3 contains 13 residues. Trimming left V 10 bases short and J 6 bases short, with 17 bases between. Germline CDR1 SGHTA, CDR2 FQGNSA. CDR3 bases: TGTGCCACCTCACCTCCGGGACGGGATACGCAGTATTTT. Encoded protein: CATSPPGRDTQYF. The variable domain in full, completed from reference TRBV7-2 and TRBJ2-3, reads GAGVSQSPSNKVTEKGKDVELRCDPISGHTALYWYRQSLGQGLEFLIYFQGNSAPDKSGLPSDRFSAERTGGSVSTLTIQRTQQEDSAVYLCATSPPGRDTQYFGPGTRLTVL.

This chain joins TRBV2 and TRBJ2-1, with D uncertain. In germline, CDR1 is SNHLY, CDR2 FYNNEI. This CDR3 spans 13 amino acids. Trimming removed 6 bases from V and 3 bases from J, with 9 bases in between. The CDR3 DNA reads TGTGCCAGCAGGGGTACGTTCTACAATGAGCAGTTCTTC. This gives the protein CASRGTFYNEQFF.

This chain links TRBV5-1 with TRBJ1-4, with 9 positions matching TRBD1. The germline V gene encodes CDR1 SGHRS and CDR2 YFSETQ. CDR3 length: 14 residues. V lost 3 bases to trimming and J lost 8 bases; unmatched junction nucleotides: 5. The CDR3, as DNA: TGCGCCAGCAGCTCACAGGGGGCAAGGGAAAAACTGTTTTTT. Its translation: CASSSQGAREKLFF.